Listed below are T cell receptor beta chains from one sample, sequenced in a study of T cell changes during pregnancy in multiple sclerosis. Profiled with immunoSEQ multiplex PCR; TCRdb holds only in-frame clones, not every one. Counted here are 64,000 or so clones, 96% occurring once; the ten biggest clones make up around 2.5%. Material: CD8+ T cells from peripheral blood mononuclear cells, obtained after pregnancy. These receptors were collected from a female donor with multiple sclerosis, enrolled in a pregnancy study. The CDR3 runs from the conserved cysteine through the conserved F or W. The order of the fields is V gene, J gene, CDR3 protein.

TRBV7-9	TRBJ2-1	CASTSIGAINEQFF
TRBV4-1	TRBJ1-5	CASSPTTGGGQPQHF
TRBV25-1	TRBJ2-3	CASSHTDTQYF
TRBV2	TRBJ2-7	CASSEERESSYEQYF
TRBV2	TRBJ2-2	CASSGAPGQGYTNTGELFF
TRBV29-1	TRBJ2-2	CSGRQGYTGELFF
TRBV6-1	TRBJ2-7	CASSESGRGSYEQYF
TRBV19	TRBJ2-3	CASSIGLGLASTDTQYF
TRBV27	TRBJ1-2	CASSFSSNYGYTF
TRBV28	TRBJ2-7	CASSPALASDYEQYF
TRBV7-2	TRBJ2-1	CASSLEGVFSSYNEQFF
TRBV29-1	TRBJ2-3	CSVALGQGRRDTQYF
TRBV5-4	TRBJ2-7	CASSPGPGGYEQYF
TRBV7-9	TRBJ2-7	CASSSNYEQYF
TRBV5-1	TRBJ2-1	CASSLVRGEQFF
TRBV25-1	TRBJ2-1	CASSGLVPGNEQFF
TRBV2	TRBJ1-2	CASSEVGQGEGYTF
TRBV29-1	TRBJ1-2	CSVGGDYGYTF
TRBV6-6	TRBJ2-1	CASSSTRAGNEQFF
TRBV11-2	TRBJ1-1	CASSFDTEAFF
TRBV9	TRBJ2-2	CASSDPGTGPTGELFF
TRBV12-2	TRBJ1-4	CASRSRTDPTNEKLFF
TRBV19	TRBJ2-7	CASSPIPGTSGFTYEQYF
TRBV7-9	TRBJ2-2	CASSYHRQHTGELFF
TRBV29-1	TRBJ2-1	CSVHETSGSNRRYNEQFF
TRBV2	TRBJ2-7	CASSYPGATEYEQYF
TRBV28	TRBJ1-2	CASNSGVLYRGYTF
TRBV28	TRBJ1-4	CASTLQGAAEKLFF
TRBV6-5	TRBJ1-2	CASSYSKGDNHYGYTF
TRBV15	TRBJ2-5	CATSRTRGVQETQYF
TRBV9	TRBJ2-7	CASGPGLAGPEQYF
TRBV7-8	TRBJ2-3	CASSSRDFRSTDTQYF
TRBV5-5	TRBJ1-5	CASSGEGANYQPQHF
TRBV25-1	.	CASSPPPQVRYEQYF
TRBV27	TRBJ2-2	CASSRGTLHTGELFF
TRBV9	TRBJ2-1	CASTPGSSYNEQFF
TRBV5-8	TRBJ2-7	CASSPTSGATYEQYF
TRBV7-9	TRBJ2-7	CASSPSSGQVFEQYF
TRBV9	TRBJ2-1	CASRGGNEQFF
TRBV28	TRBJ1-5	CASSYTGLHQPQHF
TRBV15	TRBJ2-7	CATSRVLRGRGTSGRSYEQYF
TRBV29-1	TRBJ2-1	CSVEGRRGEQFF
TRBV6-1	TRBJ2-7	CASRIERGPYEQYF
TRBV7-9	TRBJ1-1	CASSFPLHEAFF
TRBV5-1	TRBJ1-2	CASSYTPEGGYTF
TRBV7-9	TRBJ2-3	CASSSGSPGLAGTDTQYF
TRBV2	TRBJ2-7	CASTGTGGYEQYF
TRBV30	TRBJ1-2	CAWNRGRVDYGYTF
TRBV7-2	TRBJ2-6	CASSPNSGANVLTF
TRBV28	TRBJ2-7	CASKVQGAPPSSYEQYF
TRBV28	TRBJ2-7	CASKGGNPYEQYF
TRBV4-3	TRBJ2-3	CASSPTYYGDTQYF
TRBV9	TRBJ2-1	CASSNPGQSSYNEQFF
TRBV27	TRBJ2-1	CASRTAGGPYNEQFF
TRBV19	TRBJ2-1	CASTLAGFNEQFF
TRBV27	TRBJ2-1	CASSLPDREQFF
TRBV15	TRBJ2-7	CATSGDRVHEQYF
TRBV11-2	TRBJ2-3	CASSLVASGKLDTQYF
TRBV5-4	TRBJ1-1	CASSLHGGLGNTEAFF